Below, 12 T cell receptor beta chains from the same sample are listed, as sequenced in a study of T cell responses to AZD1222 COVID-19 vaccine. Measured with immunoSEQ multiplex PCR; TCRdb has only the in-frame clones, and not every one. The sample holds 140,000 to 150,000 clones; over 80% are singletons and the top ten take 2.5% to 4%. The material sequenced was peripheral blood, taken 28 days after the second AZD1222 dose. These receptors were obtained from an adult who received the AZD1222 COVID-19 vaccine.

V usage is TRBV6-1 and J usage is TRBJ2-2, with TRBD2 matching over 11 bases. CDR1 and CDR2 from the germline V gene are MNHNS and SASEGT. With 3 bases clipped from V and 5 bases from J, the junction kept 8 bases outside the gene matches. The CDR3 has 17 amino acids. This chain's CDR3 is CASSDQHSGRGTGELFF. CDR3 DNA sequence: TGTGCCAGCAGTGATCAGCATAGCGGGAGGGGAACCGGGGAGCTGTTTTTT.

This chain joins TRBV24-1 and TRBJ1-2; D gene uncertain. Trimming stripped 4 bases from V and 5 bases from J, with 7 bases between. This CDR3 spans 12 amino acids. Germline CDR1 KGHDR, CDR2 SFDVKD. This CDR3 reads CATSDSSYGYTF. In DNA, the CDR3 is TGTGCCACCAGTGACAGCTCTTATGGCTACACCTTC.

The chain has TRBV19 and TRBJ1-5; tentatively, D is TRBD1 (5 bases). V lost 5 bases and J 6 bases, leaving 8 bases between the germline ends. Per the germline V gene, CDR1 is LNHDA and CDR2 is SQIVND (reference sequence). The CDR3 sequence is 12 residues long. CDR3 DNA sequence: TGTGCCAGTAGTCACACAGGTCAGCCCCAGCATTTT. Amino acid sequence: CASSHTGQPQHF. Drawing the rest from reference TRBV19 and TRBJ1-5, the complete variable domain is DGGITQSPKYLFRKEGQNVTLSCEQNLNHDAMYWYRQDPGQGLRLIYYSQIVNDFQKGDIAEGYSVSREKKESFPLTVTSAQKNPTAFYLCASSHTGQPQHFGDGTRLSIL.

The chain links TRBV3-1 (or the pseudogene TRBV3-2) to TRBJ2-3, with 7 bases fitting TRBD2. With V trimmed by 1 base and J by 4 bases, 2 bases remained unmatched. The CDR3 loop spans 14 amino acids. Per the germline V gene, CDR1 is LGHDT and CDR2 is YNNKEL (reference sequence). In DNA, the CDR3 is TGTGCCAGCAGCCAAGCGACTAGCTCAGATACGCAGTATTTT. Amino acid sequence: CASSQATSSDTQYF.

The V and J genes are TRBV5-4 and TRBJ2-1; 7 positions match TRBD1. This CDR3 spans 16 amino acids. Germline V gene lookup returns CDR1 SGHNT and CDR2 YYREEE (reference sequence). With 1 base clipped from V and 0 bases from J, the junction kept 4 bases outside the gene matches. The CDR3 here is CASSLQGVSSYNEQFF. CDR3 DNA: TGTGCCAGCAGCTTGCAGGGGGTGAGCTCCTACAATGAGCAGTTCTTC.

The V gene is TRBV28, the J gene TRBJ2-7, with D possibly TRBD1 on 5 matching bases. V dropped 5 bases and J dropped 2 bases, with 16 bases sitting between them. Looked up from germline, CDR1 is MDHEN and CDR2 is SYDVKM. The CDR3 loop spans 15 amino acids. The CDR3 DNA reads TGTGCCAGCAGTCCATCAGGGTTGGGGCCCTACGAGCAGTACTTC. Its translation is CASSPSGLGPYEQYF.

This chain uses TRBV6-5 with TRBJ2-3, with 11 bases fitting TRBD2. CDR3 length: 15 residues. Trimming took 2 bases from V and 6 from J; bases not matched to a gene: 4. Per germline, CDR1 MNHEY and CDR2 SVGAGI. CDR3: CASSYGSSGRDTQYF. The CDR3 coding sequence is TGTGCCAGCAGTTACGGTTCTAGCGGGAGGGATACGCAGTATTTT.

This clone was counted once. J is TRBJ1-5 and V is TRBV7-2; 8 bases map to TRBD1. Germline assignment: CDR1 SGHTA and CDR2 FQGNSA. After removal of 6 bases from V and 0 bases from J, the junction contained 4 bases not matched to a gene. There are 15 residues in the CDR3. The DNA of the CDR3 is TGTGCCAGCAGTTCCACAGGGGGTAGCAATCAGCCCCAGCATTTT. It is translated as CASSSTGGSNQPQHF.

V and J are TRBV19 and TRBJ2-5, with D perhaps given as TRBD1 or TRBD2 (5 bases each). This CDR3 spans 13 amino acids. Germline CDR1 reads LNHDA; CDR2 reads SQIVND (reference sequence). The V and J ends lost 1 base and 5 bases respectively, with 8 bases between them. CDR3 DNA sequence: TGTGCCAGTAGTATAGCCCGGGGCGAGACCCAGTACTTC. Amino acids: CASSIARGETQYF.

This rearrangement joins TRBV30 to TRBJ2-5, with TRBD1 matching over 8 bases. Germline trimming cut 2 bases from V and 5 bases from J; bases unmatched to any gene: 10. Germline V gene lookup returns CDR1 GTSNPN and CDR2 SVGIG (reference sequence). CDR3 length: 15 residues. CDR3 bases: TGTGCCTGGAGTCTGTGGACAGGGCCCACGGAGACCCAGTACTTC. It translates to CAWSLWTGPTETQYF.

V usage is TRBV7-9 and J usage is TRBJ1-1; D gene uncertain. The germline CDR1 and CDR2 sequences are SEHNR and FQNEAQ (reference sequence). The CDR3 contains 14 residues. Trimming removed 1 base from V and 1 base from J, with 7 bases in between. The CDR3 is CASSLVDWNTEAFF. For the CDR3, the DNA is TGTGCCAGCAGCTTAGTAGATTGGAACACTGAAGCTTTCTTT.

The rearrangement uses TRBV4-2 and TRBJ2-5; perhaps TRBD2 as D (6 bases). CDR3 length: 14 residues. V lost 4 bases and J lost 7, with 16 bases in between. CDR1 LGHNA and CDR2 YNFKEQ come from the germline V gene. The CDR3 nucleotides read TGTGCCAGCAGCCCCCCGAGGGAGGCTGCGACCCAGTACTTC. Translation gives CASSPPREAATQYF.